These T cell receptor beta chains were read from a single sample in a study of blood T cell repertoires in COVID-19. TCRdb's table, derived via immunoSEQ multiplex PCR, lists solely in-frame clones and lacks some. The table records about 150,000 clones, 80% of them present only once. Sequenced material: peripheral blood. These receptors were taken from a man aged 60-69 years with acute or convalescent COVID-19. Each CDR3 is given with its conserved first and last residue. Fields, in order: V gene, J gene, D gene, clone size, CDR3 DNA, CDR3 protein. The D gene is left open where the match is weak. The size field is filled for only some rows; it gives once, few, many or a size class.

TRBV19,TRBJ1-3,NA,NA,TGTGCCAGTAGGCAATGGGCTCCGGTTGGAAACACCATATATTTT,CASRQWAPVGNTIYF
TRBV10-2,TRBJ2-7,TRBD1,few,TGCGCCAGCAGTGAGTCCTCGCCGACAGGGAGCGCTACCCGCAACTACGAGCAGTACTTC,CASSESSPTGSATRNYEQYF
TRBV4-3,TRBJ1-2,NA,NA,TGCGCCAGCAGCCAAGACCGGGGTCCCTTTTCTGGCTACACCTTC,CASSQDRGPFSGYTF
TRBV3-1/TRBV3-2,TRBJ1-4,TRBD1,NA,TGTGCCAGCAGCCACGAATCGGGGACAGAAAATGAAAAACTGTTTTTT,CASSHESGTENEKLFF
TRBV5-1,TRBJ1-3,TRBD1,NA,TGCGCCAGCAGCAATACAGGGGGCCCTGGAAACACCATATATTTT,CASSNTGGPGNTIYF
TRBV6-6,TRBJ2-7,NA,NA,TGTGCCAGCAGCCAGACAGGTTCCTACGAGCAGTACTTC,CASSQTGSYEQYF
TRBV6-2/TRBV6-3,TRBJ2-7,TRBD2,NA,TGTGCCAGCAGTGCCGGTTCGGGACTAGCGTACGAGCAGTACTTC,CASSAGSGLAYEQYF
TRBV3-1/TRBV3-2,TRBJ1-1,NA,NA,TGTGCCAGCAGCCTAGCCCTGACAGAACTTTCTGGGGCTTTCTTT,CASSLALTELSGAFF
TRBV4-2,TRBJ1-2,TRBD1,NA,TGTGCCAGCAGCCAAGGAGCAGGGGGGACCTATGGCTACACCTTC,CASSQGAGGTYGYTF
TRBV18,TRBJ2-2,NA,NA,TGTGCCAGCTCACCCCAGGGGCCCGGGGAGCTGTTTTTT,CASSPQGPGELFF
TRBV6-6,TRBJ1-2,TRBD1,NA,TGTGCCAGCAAGAGGGGGCAGACCTTAGGTGGCTACACCTTC,CASKRGQTLGGYTF
TRBV5-1,TRBJ1-4,NA,NA,TGCGCCAGCAGCAACACCCAGGGGTCTGCAACTAATGAAAAACTGTTTTTT,CASSNTQGSATNEKLFF
TRBV4-1,TRBJ2-1,TRBD2,NA,TGCGCCAGCAGCCAGCAGCGGGGGTACAATGAGCAGTTCTTC,CASSQQRGYNEQFF
TRBV2,TRBJ1-1,TRBD1,NA,TGTGCCAGTCTTGGACAGGGGGAAGCTTTCTTT,CASLGQGEAFF
TRBV7-3,TRBJ2-3,TRBD1,NA,TGTGCCAGCAGCCCGTTGGGACAGGGCCTCACAGATACGCAGTATTTT,CASSPLGQGLTDTQYF